These 14 T cell receptor beta chains came from one sample sequenced in a study of cytomegalovirus exposure and HLA in healthy donors. Both 60 Vbeta primers and 13 Jbeta primers went into the PCR. Sequenced by immunoSEQ multiplex PCR; TCRdb stores in-frame clones only, minus some. This table has roughly 200,000 clones, more than 70% appearing once. The sequencing sample was made of PBMCs. The source is a man between 40 and 49 years old in good health and CMV-seropositive.

The rearrangement uses TRBV7-9 and TRBJ1-1, with 7 bases lining up with TRBD1. Trimming at V came to 5 bases and at J to 4 bases, leaving 1 base not matched to a gene. Per the germline V gene, CDR1 is SEHNR and CDR2 is FQNEAQ (reference sequence). CDR3 length equals 12 residues. The CDR3 loop is CASSHRGTEAFF. CDR3 bases: TGTGCCAGCAGCCACAGGGGCACTGAAGCTTTCTTT. The full variable domain, completed using reference TRBV7-9 and TRBJ1-1, is DTGVSQNPRHKITKRGQNVTFRCDPISEHNRLYWYRQTLGQGPEFLTYFQNEAQLEKSRLLSDRFSAERPKGSFSTLEIQRTEQGDSAMYLCASSHRGTEAFFGQGTRLTVV.

The CDR3 coding sequence is TGTGCCAGCACCCAAAGAACTCAGGGAATTTACGAGCAGTACTTC. Protein sequence: CASTQRTQGIYEQYF. The gene calls are TRBV11-2 and TRBJ2-7; possibly TRBD1 for D (5 bases). The V and J ends lost 7 bases and 4 bases respectively, with 20 bases between them. CDR1 SGHAT and CDR2 FQNNGV come from the germline V gene. This CDR3 is built from 15 residues.

V gene TRBV5-6 combines with J gene TRBJ2-5; maybe TRBD1 (6 bases). Germline loops: CDR1 SGHDT, CDR2 YYEEEE. V dropped 4 bases and J dropped 1 base, with 8 bases sitting between them. This CDR3 is built from 13 residues. Written as DNA, the CDR3 is TGTGCCAGCAGCAGGGGGACCCAAGAGACCCAGTACTTC. Protein product: CASSRGTQETQYF.

J is TRBJ2-5 and V is TRBV9, with D possibly TRBD2 on 5 matching bases. Trimming removed 2 bases at V and 3 bases at J, with 8 bases between. Germline V gene data show CDR1 as SGDLS and CDR2 as YYNGEE. The CDR3 is 13 amino acids. The chain's CDR3 is CASSVRDEETQYF. The CDR3, as DNA: TGTGCCAGCAGCGTCCGGGATGAAGAGACCCAGTACTTC. Using reference TRBV9 and TRBJ2-5 for the parts outside the CDR3, the full variable domain is DSGVTQTPKHLITATGQRVTLRCSPRSGDLSVYWYQQSLDQGLQFLIQYYNGEERAKGNILERFSAQQFPDLHSELNLSSLELGDSALYFCASSVRDEETQYFGPGTRLLVL.

CDR3 coding DNA: TGCGCCAGCAGCCTGACTGGGACTAGCGGGGTCGAGCGCACAGATACGCAGTATTTT. Translation: CASSLTGTSGVERTDTQYF. The chain employs TRBV5-1 and TRBJ2-3; 13 bases match TRBD2. The V gene end was trimmed by 4 bases and the J gene end by 1 base; junction bases not matched to a gene: 12. The CDR3 runs to 19 residues. From germline, CDR1 is SGHRS and CDR2 YFSETQ.

The chain recombines TRBV7-2 with TRBJ2-7, with TRBD1 matching over 9 bases. CDR3 size: 13 residues. Germline V lookup: CDR1 SGHTA, CDR2 FQGNSA. The ends lost 8 bases at V and 2 bases at J; junction bases unmatched: 4. CDR3 protein: CASGQGPTYEQYF. The CDR3 DNA reads as TGTGCCAGCGGACAGGGGCCCACCTACGAGCAGTACTTC.

Remarks on this clone: Germline is not matched at one junction end, which may reflect a read error. The chain combines TRBV5-1 with TRBJ2-1; 11 nucleotides align to TRBD2. The V gene's germline CDR1 is SGHRS and CDR2 YFSETQ. The CDR3 sequence is 15 residues long. The CDR3 DNA reads TGCGCCAGCAGCTGGGGACTAGCGGATTACAATAAGCAGTTCTTC. The encoded protein is CASSWGLADYNKQFF.

The chain carries TRBV12-5 and TRBJ1-1, with D maybe TRBD1 (5 bases). The CDR3 is 14 amino acids. Trimming stripped 1 base from V and 1 base from J, with 7 bases between. Looked up from germline, CDR1 is LGHNT and CDR2 is FRNRAP. This CDR3 reads CASGLGQPNTEAFF. DNA for the CDR3: TGTGCTAGTGGTTTGGGACAGCCGAACACTGAAGCTTTCTTT.

The V gene is TRBV27, the J gene TRBJ1-5; weak D call: TRBD1 (5 bases). This CDR3 comprises 14 residues. CDR1 MNHEY and CDR2 SMNVEV come from the germline V gene (reference sequence). V was cut by 8 bases and J by 6 bases, with 17 bases left in between. The CDR3 sequence is CASGRPGGGQPQHF. The CDR3 region has the DNA TGTGCCAGCGGCCGGCCCGGCGGGGGTCAGCCCCAGCATTTT.

The chain combines TRBV6-5 with TRBJ2-5; the D is unclear. The CDR3 consists of 13 residues. The germline CDR1 and CDR2 sequences are MNHEY and SVGAGI. The V end lost 0 bases, the J end lost 13 bases, and 15 bases lay between the germline ends. CDR3 region: CASSYSSPQKPYF. CDR3 bases: TGTGCCAGCAGTTACTCGAGCCCCCAAAAACCGTACTTC.

CDR3 region: CASSYRAGGLDTQYF. CDR3 coding DNA: TGTGCCAGCAGCTACCGAGCGGGAGGGTTGGATACGCAGTATTTT. This chain links TRBV7-3 with TRBJ2-3, with TRBD2 matching over 10 bases. Losses at the gene ends were 4 bases for V and 6 bases for J; bases not matched to a gene: 7. The germline gives CDR1 SGHTA, CDR2 FQGTGA. The CDR3 spans 15 residues.

The CDR3 DNA sequence: TGCGCCAGCAGCTTGGGTGGACAAGTACGCACAGATACGCAGTATTTT. This sequence encodes CASSLGGQVRTDTQYF. The chain uses TRBV5-1 and TRBJ2-3; D is perhaps TRBD1 (5 bases). V was shortened by 0 bases and J by 1 base, with 12 bases between the two germline ends. The CDR3 has 16 amino acids. Germline lookup yields CDR1 SGHRS and CDR2 YFSETQ.

The chain employs TRBV7-9 and TRBJ2-7; TRBD2 matches 13 bases. This CDR3 spans 17 amino acids. V shed 6 bases, J shed 6 bases, and the junction held 14 bases outside the gene matches. CDR1 SEHNR and CDR2 FQNEAQ come from the germline V gene (reference sequence). This CDR3 is CASRVPFGLAGEFEQYF. The CDR3 DNA reads TGTGCCAGCAGGGTTCCTTTCGGACTAGCGGGAGAATTCGAGCAGTACTTC.

Comment on this clone: Other DNA sequences in the sample encode the same CDR3. V is TRBV6-1 and J is TRBJ2-7; 7 bases fit TRBD1. The CDR3 totals 14 residues. The germline CDR1 and CDR2 sequences are MNHNS and SASEGT. Trimming cost V 3 bases and J 1 base; bases outside gene matches: 3. CDR3 protein: CASSEMDRSYEQYF. The CDR3 DNA reads as TGTGCCAGCAGTGAGATGGACAGGTCCTACGAGCAGTACTTC.